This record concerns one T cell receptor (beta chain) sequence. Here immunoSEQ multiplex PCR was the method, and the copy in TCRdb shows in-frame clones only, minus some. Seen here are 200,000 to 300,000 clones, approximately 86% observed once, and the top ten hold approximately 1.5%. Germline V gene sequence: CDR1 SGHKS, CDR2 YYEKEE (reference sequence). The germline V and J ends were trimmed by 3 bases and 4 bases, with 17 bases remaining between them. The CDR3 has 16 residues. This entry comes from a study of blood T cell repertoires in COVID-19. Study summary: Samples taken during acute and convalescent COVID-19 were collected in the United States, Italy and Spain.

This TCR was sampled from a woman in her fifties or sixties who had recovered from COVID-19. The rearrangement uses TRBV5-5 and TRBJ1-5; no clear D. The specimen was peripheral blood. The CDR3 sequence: CASSSRQTGGNQPQHF. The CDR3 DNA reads TGTGCCAGCAGCTCCCGACAAACGGGAGGTAATCAGCCCCAGCATTTT.